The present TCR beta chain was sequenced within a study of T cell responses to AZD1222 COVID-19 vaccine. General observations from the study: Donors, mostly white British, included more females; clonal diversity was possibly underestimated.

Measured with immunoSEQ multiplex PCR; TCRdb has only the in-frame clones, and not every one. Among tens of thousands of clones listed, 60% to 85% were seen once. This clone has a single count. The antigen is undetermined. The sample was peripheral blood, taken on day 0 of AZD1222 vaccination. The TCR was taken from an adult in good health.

The CDR3 sequence is CASSQADTIYF. The CDR3 DNA is TGTGCCAGCAGCCAGGCGGACACCATATATTTT. This sequence joins TRBV3-1 (or the pseudogene TRBV3-2) and TRBJ1-3, with D unresolved. V was pared by 3 bases and J by 8 bases, with 5 bases between. There are 11 residues in the CDR3. From germline, CDR1 is LGHDT and CDR2 YNNKEL (reference sequence).